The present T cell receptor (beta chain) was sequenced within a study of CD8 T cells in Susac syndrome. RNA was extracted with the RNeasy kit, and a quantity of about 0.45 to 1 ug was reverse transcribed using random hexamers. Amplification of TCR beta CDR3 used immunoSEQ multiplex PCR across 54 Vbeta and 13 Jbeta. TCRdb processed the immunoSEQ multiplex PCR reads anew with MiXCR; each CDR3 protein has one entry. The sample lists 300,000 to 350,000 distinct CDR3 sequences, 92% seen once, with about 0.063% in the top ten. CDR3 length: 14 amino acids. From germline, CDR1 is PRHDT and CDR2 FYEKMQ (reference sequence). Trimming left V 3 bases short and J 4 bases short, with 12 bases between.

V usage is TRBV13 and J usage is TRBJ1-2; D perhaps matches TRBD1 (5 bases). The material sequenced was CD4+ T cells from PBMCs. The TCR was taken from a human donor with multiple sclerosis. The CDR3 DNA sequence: TGTGCCAGCAGCTTCAACAGGTTTGGCTATGGCTACACCTTC. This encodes CASSFNRFGYGYTF.